This T cell receptor (beta chain) came from a study of Graves' ophthalmopathy and Graves' hyperthyroidism. The overall study: Peripheral blood collection took place at initial diagnosis, before any treatment.

Uncontrolled infections, pregnancy, lactation or other autoimmune diseases led to patient exclusion. A 10 ml volume of fresh peripheral blood provided the PBMCs. Amplified TCR beta CDR3 regions were obtained using RNA transcripts as template. HTBI-primed RT-PCR formed the first round, and a multiplex PCR formed the second. MiXCR was run by TCRdb on the multiplex PCR reads, yielding one entry per CDR3 protein. The table shows around 400,000 distinct CDR3 sequences, with roughly 21% occurring only once. This clonotype was detected ten times or more. V shed 2 bases, J shed 2 bases, and the junction held 10 bases outside the gene matches. CDR3 length: 17 residues. Germline V lookup: CDR1 SGHAT, CDR2 FQDESV (reference sequence).

The clonotype originates from a woman aged 18-29 years with stable Graves' hyperthyroidism. The chain combines TRBV11-1 with TRBJ2-7; 9 bases line up with TRBD2. The sample was peripheral blood. The CDR3 DNA follows: TGTGCCAGCAGCTTAATGGCTAGCGGGACAAGAGCCTACGAGCAGTACTTC. This gives the protein CASSLMASGTRAYEQYF.